The 4 T cell receptor beta chains listed next were all sequenced from one sample in a study of blood T cells in healthy people across ages. Through a sample-barcoded 5' primer and a J-beta primer mix, a second PCR was run for roughly 6 to 11 cycles. Each CDR3 protein gets one entry after TCRdb re-called the 5' RACE reads with MiXCR. The sample lists approximately 2,000,000 distinct CDR3 sequences, about 39% seen once, with more than 20% in the top ten. The sequenced sample was blood. These receptors all stem from a human donor in good health.

V is TRBV14 and J is TRBJ1-4; D remains unclear. Germline CDR1 and CDR2: SGHDN and FVKESK. V was pared by 5 bases and J by 4 bases, with 14 bases between. The CDR3 consists of 15 residues. The CDR3 nucleotides are TGTGCCAGCAGCTTTCGGACCGGTTTTAATGAAAAACTGTTTTTT. Translation: CASSFRTGFNEKLFF. Filled out from reference TRBV14 and TRBJ1-4, the complete variable domain reads EAGVTQFPSHSVIEKGQTVTLRCDPISGHDNLYWYRRVMGKEIKFLLHFVKESKQDESGMPNNRFLAERTGGTYSTLKVQPAELEDSGVYFCASSFRTGFNEKLFFGSGTQLSVL.

A word on this clonotype: At one boundary the junction diverges from the germline segment, which might be a read error. The rearrangement joins TRBV20-1 to TRBJ2-7; 8 bases line up with TRBD2. Germline-derived CDR1 and CDR2 are DFQATT and SNEGSKA (reference sequence). This CDR3 spans 14 amino acids. As DNA, the CDR3 is TGCAGTGGAAAGAAGGCGGGCGGGGGGTACGAGCAGCACTTC. Translated, it gives CSGKKAGGGYEQHF.

The chain is built from TRBV4-1 and TRBJ1-5; no definite D call. CDR3 length equals 16 residues. Trimming removed 4 bases from V and 5 bases from J, with 18 bases in between. CDR1 is MGHRA, CDR2 YSYEKL, per germline. This chain's CDR3 is CASSLLAGSVDQPQHF. CDR3 nucleotide sequence: TGCGCCAGCAGCCTCTTGGCGGGGTCTGTGGATCAGCCCCAGCATTTT.

This clonotype was picked up a small number of times. The V gene is TRBV6-6, the J gene TRBJ1-2, with D possibly being TRBD1 (6 bases). The germline V gene encodes CDR1 MNHNY and CDR2 SVGAGI (reference sequence). Between the trimmed V and J ends, which lost 10 bases and 3 bases, there was a span of 21 bases. There are 15 residues in the CDR3. The CDR3 loop is CAIRDNIPGDYGYTF. The CDR3 DNA reads TGTGCCATCCGGGACAACATACCCGGGGACTATGGCTACACCTTC.